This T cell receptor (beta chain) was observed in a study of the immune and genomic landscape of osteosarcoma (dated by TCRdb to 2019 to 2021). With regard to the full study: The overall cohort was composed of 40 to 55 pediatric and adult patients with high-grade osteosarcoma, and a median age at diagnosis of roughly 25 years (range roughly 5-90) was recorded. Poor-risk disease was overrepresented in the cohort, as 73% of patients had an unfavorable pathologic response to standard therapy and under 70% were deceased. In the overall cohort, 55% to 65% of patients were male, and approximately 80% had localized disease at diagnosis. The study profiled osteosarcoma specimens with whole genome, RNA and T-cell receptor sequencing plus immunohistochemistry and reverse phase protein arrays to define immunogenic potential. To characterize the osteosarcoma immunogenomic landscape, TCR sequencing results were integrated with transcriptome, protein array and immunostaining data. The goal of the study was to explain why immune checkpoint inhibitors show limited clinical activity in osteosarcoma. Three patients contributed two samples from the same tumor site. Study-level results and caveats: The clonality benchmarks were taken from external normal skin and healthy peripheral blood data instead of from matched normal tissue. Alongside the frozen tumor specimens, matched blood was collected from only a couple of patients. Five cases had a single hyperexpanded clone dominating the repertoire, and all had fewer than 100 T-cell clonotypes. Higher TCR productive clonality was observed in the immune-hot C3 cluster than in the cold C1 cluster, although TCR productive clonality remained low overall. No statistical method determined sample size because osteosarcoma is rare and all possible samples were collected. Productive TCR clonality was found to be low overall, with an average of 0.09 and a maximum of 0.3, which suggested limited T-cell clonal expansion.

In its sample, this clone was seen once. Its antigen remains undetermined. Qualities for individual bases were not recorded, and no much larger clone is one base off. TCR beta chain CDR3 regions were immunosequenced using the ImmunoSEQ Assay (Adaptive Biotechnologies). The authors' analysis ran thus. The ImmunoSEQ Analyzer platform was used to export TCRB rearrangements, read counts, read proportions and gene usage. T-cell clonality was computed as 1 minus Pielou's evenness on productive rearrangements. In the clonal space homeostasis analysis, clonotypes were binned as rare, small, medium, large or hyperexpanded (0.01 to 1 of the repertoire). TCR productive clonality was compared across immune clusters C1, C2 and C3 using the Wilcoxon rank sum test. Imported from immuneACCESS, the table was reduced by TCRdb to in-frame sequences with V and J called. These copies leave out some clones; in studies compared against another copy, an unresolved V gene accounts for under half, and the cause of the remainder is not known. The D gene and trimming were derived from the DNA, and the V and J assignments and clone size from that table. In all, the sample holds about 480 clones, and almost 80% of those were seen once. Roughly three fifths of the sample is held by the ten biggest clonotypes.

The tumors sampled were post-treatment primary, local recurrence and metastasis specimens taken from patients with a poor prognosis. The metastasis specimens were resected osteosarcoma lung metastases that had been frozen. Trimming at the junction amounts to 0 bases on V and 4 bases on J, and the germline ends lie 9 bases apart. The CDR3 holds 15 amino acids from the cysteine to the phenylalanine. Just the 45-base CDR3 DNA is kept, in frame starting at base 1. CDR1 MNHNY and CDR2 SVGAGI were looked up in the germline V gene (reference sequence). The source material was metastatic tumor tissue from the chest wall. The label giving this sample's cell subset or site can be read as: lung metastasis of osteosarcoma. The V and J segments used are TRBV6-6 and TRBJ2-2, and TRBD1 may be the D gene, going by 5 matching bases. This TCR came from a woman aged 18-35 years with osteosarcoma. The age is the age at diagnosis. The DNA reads TGTGCCAGCAGTTACTCCGGACAATCCACCGGGGAGCTGTTTTTT. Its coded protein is CASSYSGQSTGELFF.